This T cell receptor (beta chain) is from a study of blood T cell repertoires in COVID-19. Turning to the study itself: PBMCs, B-cell-depleted T cells, or T cells provided the cDNA or gDNA that made up the material.

Seattle cases were enrolled at active infection and followed longitudinally. In the authors' workflow: It was from reference gene primer amplification that nucleated cell counts were estimated. Clones were read by immunoSEQ multiplex PCR, and TCRdb kept only the in-frame ones, dropping some. For V, J and clone size, that table is used; D and trimming come from the DNA. Of just under 350,000 clones detected, approximately 91% appear once; the ten largest clones hold about 6.7%. Germline V gene sequence: CDR1 SGHRS, CDR2 YFSETQ. This CDR3 is built from 15 residues. Deletions cut 4 bases from V and 0 bases from J, with 14 bases between.

The chain uses TRBV5-1 and TRBJ2-7; D not certain. The TCR comes from a woman between 70 and 85 years old with COVID-19, enrolled during active disease. The sample was peripheral blood. CDR3 coding DNA: TGCGCCAGCAGCACCCGGAGTTCTGCCTCCTACGAGCAGTACTTC. Translated: CASSTRSSASYEQYF.